This is a list of T cell receptor beta chains from one sample in a study of response to subunit inactivated influenza vaccine. TCRdb re-analysed the RT-PCR reads in MiXCR, keeping a single row per CDR3 protein. The sample gives around 320,000 distinct CDR3 sequences, roughly 20% of which show up once; 10% is in the top ten. Sequences were derived from PBMCs from blood, sampled approximately 20 months after vaccination. Receptors originate from a man between 50 and 69 years old who received an inactivated influenza vaccine. Both conserved end residues are part of each CDR3. The D gene is left open where the match is weak. Clone size is shown for a subset of rows, as once, few, many or a class of expanded clone.

len	v_gene	j_gene	d_gene	abundance	CDR3nt	CDR3aa
18	TRBV20-1	TRBJ2-3	TRBD2	NA	TGCAGTGCTAGAAGACAAGGCTCCCCGGGACTAGCTATAGATACGCAGTATTTT	CSARRQGSPGLAIDTQYF
15	TRBV10-3	TRBJ1-3	NA	many	TGTGCCATCAGTGCGGTGGAAAGGTCTGGAAACACCATATATTTT	CAISAVERSGNTIYF
14	TRBV6-1	TRBJ1-5	NA	few	TGTGCCAGCATCAGTGGGATTAGTAGTCAGCCCCAGCATTTT	CASISGISSQPQHF
15	TRBV4-3	TRBJ1-1	NA	many	TGCGCCAGCAGCCAAGGAGAATACCTGAACACTGAAGCTTTCTTT	CASSQGEYLNTEAFF
15	TRBV6-5	TRBJ1-5	NA	few	TGTGCCAGCAGTAATCGACAGTGGGGGGATCAGCCCCAGCATTTT	CASSNRQWGDQPQHF
15	TRBV28	TRBJ1-1	NA	few	TGTGCCAGCAGTTTGTTCGTAGTCCGTGGCACTGAAGCTTTCTTT	CASSLFVVRGTEAFF
14	TRBV4-3	TRBJ2-3	NA	few	TGCGCCAGCAGCCAAGGGCAGACCACAGATACGCAGTATTTT	CASSQGQTTDTQYF
15	TRBV5-1	TRBJ2-7	NA	once	TGCGCCAGCAGCTTGGGAAATCTAGGCCCCTACGAGCAGTACTTC	CASSLGNLGPYEQYF
13	TRBV20-1	TRBJ2-3	NA	few	TGCAGTTGGGGTGTAGTGGCGGCCGATACGCAGTATTTT	CSWGVVAADTQYF
15	TRBV7-8	TRBJ1-5	TRBD1	NA	TGTGCCAGCAGCTTAGCGGGGACAGGGGTCCAGCCCCAGCATTTT	CASSLAGTGVQPQHF
12	TRBV12-3/TRBV12-4	TRBJ2-1	NA	NA	TGTGCCAGCAGTAGGACGATCGATGAGCAGTTCTTC	CASSRTIDEQFF
14	TRBV29-1	TRBJ1-5	NA	many	TGCAGCGTTGGCGGGGGCTATAGCAATCAGCCCCAGCATTTT	CSVGGGYSNQPQHF